This TCR beta chain was documented in a study of T cell responses to AZD1222 COVID-19 vaccine. Study-wide results and limits: Spike-specific TCR repertoires showed rising breadth and depth after two AZD1222 doses. Only 5 or 6 AZD1222 recipients were seropositive at baseline.

Data came from immunoSEQ multiplex PCR; TCRdb stores just in-frame clones and leaves some out. The sample holds approximately 150,000 clones, over 75% seen once. Researchers grouped second doses given at about 4 or about 12 weeks into one pool. The V end lost 5 bases, the J end lost 2 bases, and 6 bases lay between the germline ends. The CDR3 extends over 12 amino acids. A single count supports this clone. The antigen remains unidentified. The rearrangement joins TRBV12-3 or TRBV12-4 to TRBJ1-2; D is uncertain. The sequencing here drew on peripheral blood, taken 28 days after the second AZD1222 dose. This TCR derives from an adult who received the AZD1222 COVID-19 vaccine. CDR3 sequence: CASSRRNYGYTF. The CDR3 region has the DNA TGTGCCAGCAGTAGACGGAACTATGGCTACACCTTC.